The entry that follows covers one T cell receptor (beta chain) sequence. Its antigen is currently unknown. Its ends do not fully match the called genes, so a read error is possible. The germline gives CDR1 SGHRS, CDR2 YFSETQ. The CDR3 is 16 amino acids. Sequencing targeted expressed TCRB transcripts, as all isolated RNA had been reverse transcribed. Approximately 3.6 million reads, on average, came from each naive, central memory and regulatory T cell sample. Profiled with immunoSEQ multiplex PCR; TCRdb holds only in-frame clones, not every one. The sample holds roughly 340,000 clones, roughly 12% seen once. The data were obtained in a study of beta chain features in type 1 diabetes. Study-level information: The number of sorted cells examined across all samples was 107,917,701. General study results and limits: All four CD4+ subsets of Type 1 diabetes patients contained TCRB CDR3s that were moderately but significantly shorter.

The V gene is TRBV5-1, the J gene TRBJ1-5, with D tentatively TRBD1 (6 bases). Sequences were obtained from naive CD4+ T cells from blood. The sequence derives from a woman aged 18-29 years with type 1 diabetes. CDR3 sequence (DNA): TGCGCCAGCAGTTTGGAACCTAGGGGGAGCAATCAGCCCCAGCATTTT. It yields the protein CASSLEPRGSNQPQHF.